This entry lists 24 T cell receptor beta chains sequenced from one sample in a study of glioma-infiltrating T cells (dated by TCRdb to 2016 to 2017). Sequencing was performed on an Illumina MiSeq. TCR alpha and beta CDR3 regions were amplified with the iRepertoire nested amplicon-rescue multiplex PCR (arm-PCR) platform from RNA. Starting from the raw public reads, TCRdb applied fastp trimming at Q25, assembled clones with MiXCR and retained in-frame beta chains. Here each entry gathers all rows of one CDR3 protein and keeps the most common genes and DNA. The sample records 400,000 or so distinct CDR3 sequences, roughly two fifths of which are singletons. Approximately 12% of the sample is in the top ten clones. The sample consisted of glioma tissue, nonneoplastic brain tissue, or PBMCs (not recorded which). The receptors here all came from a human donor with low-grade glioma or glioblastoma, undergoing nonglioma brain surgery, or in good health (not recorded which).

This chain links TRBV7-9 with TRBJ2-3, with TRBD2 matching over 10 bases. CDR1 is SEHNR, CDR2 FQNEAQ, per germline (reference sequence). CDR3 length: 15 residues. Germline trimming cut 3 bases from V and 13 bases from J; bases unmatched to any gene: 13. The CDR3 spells CASSLGASGSASEYF. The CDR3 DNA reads TGTGCCAGCAGCTTGGGAGCTAGCGGGAGTGCTTCGGAGTATTTT.

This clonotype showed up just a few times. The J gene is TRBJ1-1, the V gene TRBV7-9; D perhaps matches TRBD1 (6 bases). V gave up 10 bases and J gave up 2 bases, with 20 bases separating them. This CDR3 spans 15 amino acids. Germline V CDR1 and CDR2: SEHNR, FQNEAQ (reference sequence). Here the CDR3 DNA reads TGTGCCATCATTTCGTCCGGGGGCGCAAACACTGAAGCTTTCTTT. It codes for CAIISSGGANTEAFF.

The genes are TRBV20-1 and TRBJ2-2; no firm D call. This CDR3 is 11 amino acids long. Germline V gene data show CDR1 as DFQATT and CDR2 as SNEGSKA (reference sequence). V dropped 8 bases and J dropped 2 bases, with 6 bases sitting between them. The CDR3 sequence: CSTPNTGELFF. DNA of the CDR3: TGCAGTACACCTAACACCGGGGAGCTGTTTTTT.

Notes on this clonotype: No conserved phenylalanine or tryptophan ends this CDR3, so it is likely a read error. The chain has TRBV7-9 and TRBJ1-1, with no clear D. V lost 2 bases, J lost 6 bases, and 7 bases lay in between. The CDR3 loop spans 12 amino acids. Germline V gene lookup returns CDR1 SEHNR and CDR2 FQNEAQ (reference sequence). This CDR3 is CASSLLLAEAFS. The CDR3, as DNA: TGTGCCAGCAGCTTACTGCTGGCTGAAGCTTTCTCT.

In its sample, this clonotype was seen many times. CDR3 region: CASSLSLRSNEQFF. CDR3 nucleotides: TGTGCCAGCAGTTTATCCTTGAGGTCTAATGAGCAGTTCTTC. The V call is TRBV27, the J call TRBJ2-1; D is ambiguous. Per germline, CDR1 MNHEY and CDR2 SMNVEV (reference sequence). CDR3 size: 14 residues. Deletions cut 0 bases from V and 7 bases from J, with 10 bases between.

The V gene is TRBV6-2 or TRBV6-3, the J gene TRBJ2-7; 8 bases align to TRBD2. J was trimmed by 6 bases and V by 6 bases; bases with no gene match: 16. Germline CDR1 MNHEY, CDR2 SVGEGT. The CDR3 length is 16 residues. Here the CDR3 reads CASSPGADSGIGEQYF. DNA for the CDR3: TGTGCCAGCAGCCCCGGGGCGGATAGCGGGATTGGCGAGCAGTACTTC.

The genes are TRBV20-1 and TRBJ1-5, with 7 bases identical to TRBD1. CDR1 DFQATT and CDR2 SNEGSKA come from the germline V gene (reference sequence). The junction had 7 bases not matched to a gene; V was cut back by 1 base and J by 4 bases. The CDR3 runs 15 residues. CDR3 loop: CSARGEGAGNQPQHF. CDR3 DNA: TGCAGTGCTAGAGGGGAGGGGGCGGGGAATCAGCCCCAGCATTTT.

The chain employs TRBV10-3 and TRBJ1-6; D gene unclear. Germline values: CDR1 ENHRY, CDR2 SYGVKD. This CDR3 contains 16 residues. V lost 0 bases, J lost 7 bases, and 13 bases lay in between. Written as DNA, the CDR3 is TGTGCCATCAGTGAGTCGACACTGGTTCGGAATTCACCCCTCCACTTT. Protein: CAISESTLVRNSPLHF.

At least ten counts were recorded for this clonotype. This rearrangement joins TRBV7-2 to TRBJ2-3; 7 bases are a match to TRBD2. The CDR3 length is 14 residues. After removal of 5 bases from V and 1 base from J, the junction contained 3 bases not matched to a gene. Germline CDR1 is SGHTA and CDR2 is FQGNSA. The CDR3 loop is CASSGSGGTDTQYF. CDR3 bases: TGTGCCAGCAGCGGAAGCGGGGGCACAGATACGCAGTATTTT.

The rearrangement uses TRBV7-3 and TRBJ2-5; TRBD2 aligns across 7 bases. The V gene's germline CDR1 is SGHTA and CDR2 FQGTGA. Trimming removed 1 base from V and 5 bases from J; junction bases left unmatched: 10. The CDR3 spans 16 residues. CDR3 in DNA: TGTGCCAGCAGCTTAATAGGCGGGAGCACCTCGGAGACCCAGTACTTC. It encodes CASSLIGGSTSETQYF.

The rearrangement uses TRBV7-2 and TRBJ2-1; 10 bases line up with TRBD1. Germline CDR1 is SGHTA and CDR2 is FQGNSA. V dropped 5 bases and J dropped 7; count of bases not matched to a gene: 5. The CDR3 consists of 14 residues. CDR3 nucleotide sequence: TGTGCCAGCAGCCGCCGGGACAGGGGTAATGAGCAGTTCTTC. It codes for CASSRRDRGNEQFF.

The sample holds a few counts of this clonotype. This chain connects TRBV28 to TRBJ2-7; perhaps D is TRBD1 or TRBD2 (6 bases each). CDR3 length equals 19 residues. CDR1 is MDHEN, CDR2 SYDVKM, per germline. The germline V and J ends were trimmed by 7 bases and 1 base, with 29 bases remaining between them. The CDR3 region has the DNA TGTGCCAGCAAATCCGCAACGATAGGGTGGAGGGGGTCTTCCTACGAGCAGTACTTC. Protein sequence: CASKSATIGWRGSSYEQYF.

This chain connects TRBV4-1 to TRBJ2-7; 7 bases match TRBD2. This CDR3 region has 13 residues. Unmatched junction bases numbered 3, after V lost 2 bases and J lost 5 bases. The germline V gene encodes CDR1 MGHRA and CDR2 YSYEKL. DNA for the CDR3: TGCGCCAGCAGCCAACAAGCGGGAAACGAGCAGTACTTC. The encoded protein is CASSQQAGNEQYF.

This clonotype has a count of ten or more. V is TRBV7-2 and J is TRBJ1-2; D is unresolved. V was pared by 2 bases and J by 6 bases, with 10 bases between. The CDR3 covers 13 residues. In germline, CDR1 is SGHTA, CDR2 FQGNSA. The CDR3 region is CASSLNDAHGYTF. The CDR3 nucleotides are TGTGCCAGCAGCTTAAATGATGCCCATGGCTACACCTTC.

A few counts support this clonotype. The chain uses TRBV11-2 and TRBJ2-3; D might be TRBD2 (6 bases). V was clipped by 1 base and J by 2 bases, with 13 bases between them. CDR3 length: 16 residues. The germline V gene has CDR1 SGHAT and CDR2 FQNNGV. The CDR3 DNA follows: TGTGCCAGCAGCTTAGGGGCGGGGATGAACACAGATACGCAGTATTTT. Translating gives CASSLGAGMNTDTQYF.

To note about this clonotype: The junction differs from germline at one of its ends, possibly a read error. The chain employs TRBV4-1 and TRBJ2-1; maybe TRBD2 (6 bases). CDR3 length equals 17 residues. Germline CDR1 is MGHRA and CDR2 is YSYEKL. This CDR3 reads CASTQEAQVAEGHEQFF. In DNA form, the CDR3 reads TGCGCCAGCACCCAAGAGGCCCAAGTAGCGGAGGGGCATGAGCAGTTCTTC.

The CDR3 region is CASSQGQGDIQYF. CDR3 bases: TGCGCCAGCAGCCAAGGGCAGGGAGACATTCAGTACTTC. V usage is TRBV4-1 and J usage is TRBJ2-4; either TRBD1 or TRBD2 may supply D (5 bases each). V lost 1 base and J 8 bases, leaving 9 bases between the germline ends. The CDR3 contains 13 residues. The germline CDR1 and CDR2 sequences are MGHRA and YSYEKL.

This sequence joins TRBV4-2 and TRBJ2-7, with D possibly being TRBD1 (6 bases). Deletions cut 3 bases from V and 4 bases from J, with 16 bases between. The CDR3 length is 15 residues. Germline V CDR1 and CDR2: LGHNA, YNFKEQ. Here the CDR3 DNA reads TGTGCCAGCAGCCACGGTGGGGACATTTTGTACGAGCAGTACTTC. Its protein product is CASSHGGDILYEQYF.

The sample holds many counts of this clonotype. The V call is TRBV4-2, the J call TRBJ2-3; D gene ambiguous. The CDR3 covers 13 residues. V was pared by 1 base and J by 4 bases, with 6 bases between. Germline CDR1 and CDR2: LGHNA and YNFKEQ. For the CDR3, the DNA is TGTGCCAGCAGCCAAGCCCGTCCAGATACGCAGTATTTT. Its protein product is CASSQARPDTQYF.

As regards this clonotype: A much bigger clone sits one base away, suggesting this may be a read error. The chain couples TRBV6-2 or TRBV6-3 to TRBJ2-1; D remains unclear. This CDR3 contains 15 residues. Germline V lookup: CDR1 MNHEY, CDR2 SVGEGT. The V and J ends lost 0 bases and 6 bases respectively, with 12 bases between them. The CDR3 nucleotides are TGTGCCAGCAGTTACTCGATTCGTCCCTGCAATGAGCAGTTCTTC. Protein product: CASSYSIRPCNEQFF.

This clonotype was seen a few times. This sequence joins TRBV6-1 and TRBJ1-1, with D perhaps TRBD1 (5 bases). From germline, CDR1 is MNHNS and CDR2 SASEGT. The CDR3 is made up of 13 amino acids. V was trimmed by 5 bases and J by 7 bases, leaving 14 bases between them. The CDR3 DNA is TGTGCCAGCAGTTCCAGGTGGGGGAGTGAAGCTTTCTTT. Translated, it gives CASSSRWGSEAFF.

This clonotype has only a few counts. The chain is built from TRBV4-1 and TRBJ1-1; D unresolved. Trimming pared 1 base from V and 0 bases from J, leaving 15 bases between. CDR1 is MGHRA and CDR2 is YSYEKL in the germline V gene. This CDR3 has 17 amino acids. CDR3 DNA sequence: TGCGCCAGCAGCCAAGGTCGGGCCAGTCCGATGAACACTGAAGCTTTCTTT. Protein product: CASSQGRASPMNTEAFF.

The CDR3 reads CASSFISPGEMEETQYF. The CDR3 region has the DNA TGTGCCAGCAGTTTTATCTCGCCCGGGGAGATGGAAGAGACCCAGTACTTC. The V and J genes are TRBV28 and TRBJ2-5, with a tentative D call TRBD2 (5 bases). Germline V gene lookup returns CDR1 MDHEN and CDR2 SYDVKM. Trimming pared 3 bases from V and 3 bases from J, leaving 20 bases between. This CDR3 is 17 amino acids long. Filled out from reference TRBV28 and TRBJ2-5, the complete variable domain reads DVKVTQSSRYLVKRTGEKVFLECVQDMDHENMFWYRQDPGLGLRLIYFSYDVKMKEKGDIPEGYSVSREKKERFSLILESASTNQTSMYLCASSFISPGEMEETQYFGPGTRLLVL.

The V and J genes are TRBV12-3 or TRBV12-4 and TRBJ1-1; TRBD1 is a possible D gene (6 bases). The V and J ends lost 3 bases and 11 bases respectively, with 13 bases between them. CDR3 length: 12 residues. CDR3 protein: CASSFGQMGAFF. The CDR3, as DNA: TGTGCCAGCAGTTTCGGACAGATGGGTGCTTTCTTT.